A selection of T cell receptor beta chains follows, all from one sample in a study of regulatory T cells in long-lasting Graves disease. Using its own MiXCR run on the multiplex PCR reads, TCRdb lists one record per CDR3 protein. The table records 400,000 to 500,000 distinct CDR3 sequences, about a fifth of them present only once. The sample consisted of peripheral blood mononuclear cells (PBMCs), taken when the disease was refractory, from a patient treated with antithyroid drugs. The receptors here all came from a female donor with Graves disease. Both conserved end residues are part of each CDR3. Each record gives: clone size, J gene, V gene, D gene, CDR3 protein, CDR3 DNA. The D gene is left open where the match is weak. Not every row has a clone size; where given, it reads once, few, many or a size class.

abundance: few; j_gene: TRBJ1-5; v_gene: TRBV6-2/TRBV6-3; d_gene: NA; CDR3aa: CASADSAYSNQPQHF; CDR3nt: TGTGCCAGCGCAGACAGTGCTTATAGCAATCAGCCCCAGCATTTT
abundance: many; j_gene: TRBJ2-7; v_gene: TRBV12-3/TRBV12-4; d_gene: NA; CDR3aa: CASSLSWEQYF; CDR3nt: TGTGCCAGCAGTTTGTCATGGGAGCAGTACTTC
abundance: NA; j_gene: TRBJ2-3; v_gene: TRBV11-1; d_gene: NA; CDR3aa: CASSLSHQDTQYF; CDR3nt: TGTGCCAGCAGCTTGTCACACCAAGATACGCAGTATTTT
abundance: many; j_gene: TRBJ2-7; v_gene: TRBV6-1; d_gene: NA; CDR3aa: CASSPDGISYEQYF; CDR3nt: TGTGCCAGCAGTCCGGACGGGATCTCCTACGAGCAGTACTTC
abundance: many; j_gene: TRBJ2-2; v_gene: TRBV12-3/TRBV12-4; d_gene: NA; CDR3aa: CASSPGGSKNTGELFF; CDR3nt: TGTGCCAGCAGCCCGGGGGGCTCTAAGAACACCGGGGAGCTGTTTTTT
abundance: few; j_gene: TRBJ1-1; v_gene: TRBV2; d_gene: NA; CDR3aa: CASTLEFESVEAFF; CDR3nt: TGTGCCAGCACTCTCGAATTTGAATCTGTTGAAGCTTTCTTT
abundance: many; j_gene: TRBJ2-5; v_gene: TRBV7-2; d_gene: NA; CDR3aa: CASSLNGGLGETQYF; CDR3nt: TGTGCCAGCAGCCTAAACGGGGGGCTAGGTGAGACCCAGTACTTC
abundance: NA; j_gene: TRBJ2-2; v_gene: TRBV6-1; d_gene: TRBD2; CDR3aa: CASSGSGSNTGELFF; CDR3nt: TGTGCCAGCAGTGGTAGCGGGAGCAACACCGGGGAGCTGTTTTTT
abundance: many; j_gene: TRBJ1-2; v_gene: TRBV6-1; d_gene: TRBD1; CDR3aa: CACRGQGNRNGYTF; CDR3nt: TGTGCCTGCAGGGGACAGGGTAATCGGAATGGCTACACCTTC
abundance: NA; j_gene: TRBJ2-5; v_gene: TRBV9; d_gene: NA; CDR3aa: CASSVGVEETQYF; CDR3nt: TGTGCCAGCAGCGTGGGGGTGGAAGAGACCCAGTACTTC
abundance: many; j_gene: TRBJ2-7; v_gene: TRBV12-3/TRBV12-4; d_gene: NA; CDR3aa: CASSTSGTPSREQYF; CDR3nt: TGTGCCAGCAGTACCTCCGGGACCCCGTCTCGGGAGCAGTACTTC
abundance: many; j_gene: TRBJ2-7; v_gene: TRBV28; d_gene: NA; CDR3aa: CASSSPQVGVINEQYF; CDR3nt: TGTGCCAGCAGTTCCCCTCAGGTGGGGGTTATCAACGAGCAGTACTTC
abundance: few; j_gene: TRBJ1-1; v_gene: TRBV3-1; d_gene: NA; CDR3aa: CASSQRPAGYNTEAFF; CDR3nt: TGTGCCAGCAGCCAAAGGCCCGCAGGGTATAACACTGAAGCTTTCTTT
abundance: many; j_gene: TRBJ1-2; v_gene: TRBV7-2; d_gene: NA; CDR3aa: CASSLGWGSGYTF; CDR3nt: TGTGCCAGCAGCTTAGGATGGGGATCCGGCTACACCTTC
abundance: many; j_gene: TRBJ2-7; v_gene: TRBV6-5; d_gene: TRBD1; CDR3aa: CASSYRGQGSYEQYF; CDR3nt: TGTGCCAGCAGTTACAGGGGACAGGGGTCCTACGAGCAGTACTTC
abundance: many; j_gene: TRBJ1-1; v_gene: TRBV14; d_gene: NA; CDR3aa: CASSQDRLLMNTEAFF; CDR3nt: TGTGCCAGCAGCCAAGACCGACTACTTATGAACACTGAAGCTTTCTTT
abundance: few; j_gene: TRBJ2-1; v_gene: TRBV13; d_gene: TRBD2; CDR3aa: CASSLGAGLAGGREQFF; CDR3nt: TGTGCCAGCAGCTTAGGAGCGGGACTAGCGGGGGGCCGGGAGCAGTTCTTC
abundance: few; j_gene: TRBJ2-3; v_gene: TRBV6-5; d_gene: NA; CDR3aa: CASSYVRANTDTQYF; CDR3nt: TGTGCCAGCAGTTACGTGCGGGCGAACACAGATACGCAGTATTTT
abundance: many; j_gene: TRBJ1-4; v_gene: TRBV15; d_gene: NA; CDR3aa: CATSSGYEKLFF; CDR3nt: TGTGCCACCAGCAGTGGTTACGAAAAACTGTTTTTT
abundance: few; j_gene: TRBJ1-1; v_gene: TRBV5-1; d_gene: NA; CDR3aa: CASSSEPGPRNTEAFF; CDR3nt: TGCGCCAGCAGCTCAGAACCGGGACCGAGGAACACTGAAGCTTTCTTT
abundance: NA; j_gene: TRBJ1-4; v_gene: TRBV28; d_gene: NA; CDR3aa: CASGRSTNEKLFF; CDR3nt: TGTGCCAGCGGACGCTCAACTAATGAAAAACTGTTTTTT
abundance: NA; j_gene: TRBJ1-5; v_gene: TRBV28; d_gene: NA; CDR3aa: CASSLFARSSNQPQHF; CDR3nt: TGTGCCAGCAGTTTATTTGCCAGATCGAGCAATCAGCCCCAGCATTTT
abundance: NA; j_gene: TRBJ1-1; v_gene: TRBV11-2; d_gene: NA; CDR3aa: CASSSIPGDTEAFF; CDR3nt: TGTGCCAGCAGCTCTATCCCAGGGGACACTGAAGCTTTCTTT
abundance: many; j_gene: TRBJ2-7; v_gene: TRBV4-1; d_gene: NA; CDR3aa: CASSQAGTHYEQYF; CDR3nt: TGCGCCAGCAGCCAAGCCGGGACACACTACGAGCAGTACTTC
abundance: NA; j_gene: TRBJ2-1; v_gene: TRBV2; d_gene: NA; CDR3aa: CASSFAAANNEQFF; CDR3nt: TGTGCCAGCAGTTTCGCTGCAGCCAACAATGAGCAGTTCTTC
abundance: NA; j_gene: TRBJ2-5; v_gene: TRBV10-3; d_gene: NA; CDR3aa: CAISELWVGGTDLQETQYF; CDR3nt: TGTGCCATCAGTGAGTTGTGGGTTGGCGGGACAGATCTCCAAGAGACCCAGTACTTC
abundance: NA; j_gene: TRBJ2-5; v_gene: TRBV9; d_gene: TRBD2; CDR3aa: CASSPAGEGSTQYF; CDR3nt: TGTGCCAGCAGCCCCGCCGGGGAGGGTTCGACCCAGTACTTC
abundance: NA; j_gene: TRBJ1-5; v_gene: TRBV29-1; d_gene: NA; CDR3aa: CSAQDGGGGNQPQHF; CDR3nt: TGCAGCGCACAGGACGGGGGGGGAGGCAATCAGCCCCAGCATTTT
abundance: NA; j_gene: TRBJ2-4; v_gene: TRBV11-2; d_gene: TRBD2; CDR3aa: CASSSLAGAVNIQYF; CDR3nt: TGTGCCAGCAGCTCCCTAGCGGGAGCCGTAAACATTCAGTACTTC
abundance: few; j_gene: TRBJ2-2; v_gene: TRBV20-1; d_gene: TRBD1; CDR3aa: CSAPGGQGDTGELFF; CDR3nt: TGCAGTGCGCCGGGGGGACAGGGGGACACCGGGGAGCTGTTTTTT
abundance: NA; j_gene: TRBJ1-2; v_gene: TRBV6-5; d_gene: NA; CDR3aa: CASSYSRGGGYGYTF; CDR3nt: TGTGCCAGCAGTTACTCCCGGGGGGGAGGCTATGGCTACACCTTC
abundance: many; j_gene: TRBJ1-1; v_gene: TRBV12-3/TRBV12-4; d_gene: NA; CDR3aa: CASRLTGAEAFF; CDR3nt: TGTGCCAGCAGACTTACAGGTGCTGAAGCTTTCTTT
abundance: many; j_gene: TRBJ2-7; v_gene: TRBV20-1; d_gene: TRBD1; CDR3aa: CSARLDRGTYEQYF; CDR3nt: TGCAGTGCTAGGCTGGACAGGGGGACCTACGAGCAGTACTTC
abundance: many; j_gene: TRBJ1-5; v_gene: TRBV28; d_gene: NA; CDR3aa: CASQMRVRYQPQHF; CDR3nt: TGTGCCAGCCAGATGAGGGTTAGGTATCAGCCCCAGCATTTT
abundance: NA; j_gene: TRBJ2-2; v_gene: TRBV7-9; d_gene: NA; CDR3aa: CASSLKQVDTGELFF; CDR3nt: TGTGCCAGCAGCTTGAAACAGGTGGACACCGGGGAGCTGTTTTTT
abundance: NA; j_gene: TRBJ2-7; v_gene: TRBV7-9; d_gene: TRBD1; CDR3aa: CASSSWTRTGRNHEQYF; CDR3nt: TGTGCCAGCAGCTCATGGACACGGACAGGGAGGAACCACGAGCAGTACTTC
abundance: many; j_gene: TRBJ2-4; v_gene: TRBV14; d_gene: NA; CDR3aa: CASSPGMRDIQYF; CDR3nt: TGTGCCAGCAGCCCAGGGATGCGGGACATTCAGTACTTC